Sequencing of this T cell receptor beta chain was carried out in a study of T cells in Graves' hyperthyroidism and ophthalmopathy. This CDR3 has 13 amino acids. The ends were cut back, 3 bases at V and 8 bases at J, with 13 bases in the middle. CDR1 SGHAT and CDR2 FQNNGV come from the germline V gene. The source material, RNA transcripts, was used to amplify TCR beta CDR3 regions. When the TCR CDR3 underwent first-round RT-PCR, the HTBI primer set was used. One entry per CDR3 protein, called by TCRdb with MiXCR from the multiplex PCR reads. The table lists roughly 580,000 distinct CDR3 sequences, about 15% of them singletons. Disease duration under 2 months; hyperthyroidism patients were aged 18 to 65. Orbital computed tomography, thyroid ultrasound, serum thyroxine and TRAb, and clinical symptoms together informed the diagnoses. This clonotype was picked up many times.

The sequence derives from a woman aged 25 to 39 with Graves' hyperthyroidism that later progressed to Graves' ophthalmopathy. The chain couples TRBV11-2 to TRBJ1-1; D might be TRBD1 (6 bases). Sequenced sample: blood. The CDR3 DNA follows: TGTGCCAGCAGCTTGCAGGGGCGGAAGGAAGCTTTCTTT. It is translated as CASSLQGRKEAFF.